The 26 T cell receptor beta chains listed next were all sequenced from one sample in a study of cytomegalovirus exposure and HLA in healthy donors. PCR primers comprised 60 Vbeta and 13 Jbeta primers. Sequencing used immunoSEQ multiplex PCR; TCRdb keeps in-frame clones, though not all of them. The data contain roughly 200,000 clones, almost 85% of them singletons. Sample: PBMCs. These receptors came from a woman aged 50 to 60 in good health and CMV-seronegative.

The V call is TRBV28, the J call TRBJ2-1; no definite D call. Trimming shortened V by 6 bases and J by 0 bases, and 15 bases separated the two germline ends. Germline V gene data show CDR1 as MDHEN and CDR2 as SYDVKM. The CDR3 is 16 residues long. CDR3 DNA: TGTGCCAGCAGCACCCCCACCGGTGGCTCCTACAATGAGCAGTTCTTC. It translates to CASSTPTGGSYNEQFF.

The V call is TRBV30, the J call TRBJ2-3; maybe TRBD1 (5 bases). Per germline, CDR1 GTSNPN and CDR2 SVGIG (reference sequence). This CDR3 has 16 residues. V lost 0 bases, J lost 1 base, and 14 bases lay in between. In DNA, the CDR3 is TGTGCCTGGAGTGTTGACAGCCGCATTCGCACAGATACGCAGTATTTT. Amino acids: CAWSVDSRIRTDTQYF.

The chain combines TRBV5-1 with TRBJ2-3; 8 nucleotides agree with TRBD2. The CDR3 consists of 15 residues. Per the germline V gene, CDR1 is SGHRS and CDR2 is YFSETQ. The trim removed 7 bases at V and 0 bases at J, leaving 7 bases unmatched. CDR3 coding DNA: TGCGCCAGCGGCCATAGCGGGGCTAGCACAGATACGCAGTATTTT. This sequence encodes CASGHSGASTDTQYF. Supplemented by reference TRBV5-1 and TRBJ2-3, the full variable domain reads KAGVTQTPRYLIKTRGQQVTLSCSPISGHRSVSWYQQTPGQGLQFLFEYFSETQRNKGNFPGRFSGRQFSNSRSEMNVSTLELGDSALYLCASGHSGASTDTQYFGPGTRLTVL.

The genes are TRBV5-1 and TRBJ2-1; possible D gene TRBD2, 6 bases. The germline V and J ends were trimmed by 4 bases and 9 bases, with 17 bases remaining between them. Per germline, CDR1 SGHRS and CDR2 YFSETQ. The CDR3 runs 14 residues. CDR3 region: CASSPGPFGSEQFF. The CDR3 nucleotides read TGCGCCAGCAGCCCGGGTCCATTCGGGAGTGAGCAGTTCTTC.

The V gene is TRBV27, the J gene TRBJ1-2; D may be TRBD1 (6 bases). This CDR3 is built from 15 residues. The germline CDR1 and CDR2 sequences are MNHEY and SMNVEV (reference sequence). The V end lost 5 bases, the J end lost 4 bases, and 17 bases lay between the germline ends. CDR3 loop: CASSPDRSWSYGYTF. In DNA form, the CDR3 reads TGTGCCAGCAGTCCAGACAGGTCTTGGTCCTATGGCTACACCTTC.

This clone was seen a handful of times. The J gene is TRBJ2-5, the V gene TRBV5-1; 9 nucleotides agree with TRBD2. The CDR3 is 15 residues long. The germline V gene encodes CDR1 SGHRS and CDR2 YFSETQ. V dropped 4 bases and J dropped 5; count of bases not matched to a gene: 9. The CDR3 loop is CASSLREGRVETQYF. As DNA, the CDR3 is TGCGCCAGCAGCCTGCGGGAGGGCCGGGTGGAGACCCAGTACTTC.

This clone was seen more than once but under ten times. This chain links TRBV2 with TRBJ2-7; possibly TRBD2 for D (5 bases). The CDR3 contains 15 residues. The V gene lost 6 bases and the J gene lost 7 bases, with 22 bases spanning the gap. Germline V gene lookup returns CDR1 SNHLY and CDR2 FYNNEI. The CDR3 reads CASSKIQGITGEQYF. CDR3 nucleotide sequence: TGTGCCAGCAGCAAGATTCAAGGGATCACGGGAGAGCAGTACTTC.

This clone has a single count. The rearrangement uses TRBV5-4 and TRBJ2-1; 8 bases line up with TRBD2. The CDR3 runs 14 residues. CDR1 and CDR2 (germline): SGHNT, YYREEE (reference sequence). The V and J ends lost 1 base and 5 bases, in that order; junction bases with no gene match: 2. DNA of the CDR3: TGTGCCAGCAGCTTGACTAGCGGCGACAATGAGCAGTTCTTC. Translated, it gives CASSLTSGDNEQFF.

The rearrangement joins TRBV5-1 to TRBJ2-7; TRBD2 matches 7 bases. With V trimmed by 5 bases and J by 7 bases, 12 bases remained unmatched. The V gene's germline CDR1 is SGHRS and CDR2 YFSETQ. The CDR3 loop spans 14 amino acids. For the CDR3, the DNA is TGCGCCAGCAGATCGGGAGGCCCTGGAGGGGAGCAGTACTTC. Protein: CASRSGGPGGEQYF.

The sample holds a few counts of this clone. This chain joins TRBV6-1 and TRBJ2-5, with a weak D call TRBD1 (5 bases). The CDR3 is made up of 15 amino acids. Germline V gene sequence: CDR1 MNHNS, CDR2 SASEGT. V lost 4 bases and J lost 5, with 17 bases in between. In DNA form, the CDR3 reads TGTGCCAGCAGTGTGCTGGGGCGTACGAGCGAGACCCAGTACTTC. It yields the protein CASSVLGRTSETQYF.

This chain joins TRBV5-1 and TRBJ2-1, with TRBD2 as a possible D gene (5 bases). CDR1 and CDR2 from the germline V gene are SGHRS and YFSETQ. The CDR3 runs to 15 residues. Deletions cut 4 bases from V and 4 bases from J, with 15 bases between. The CDR3 loop reads CASSPRGIDYNEQFF. CDR3 in DNA: TGCGCCAGCAGCCCAAGAGGGATTGATTACAATGAGCAGTTCTTC.

This clone was observed a handful of times. The gene calls are TRBV6-5 and TRBJ2-7; D is possibly TRBD2 (5 bases). Trimming pared 5 bases from V and 0 bases from J, leaving 14 bases between. Germline V gene lookup returns CDR1 MNHEY and CDR2 SVGAGI. The CDR3 has 15 amino acids. The CDR3 is CASSVGLDSSYEQYF. DNA for the CDR3: TGTGCCAGCAGTGTCGGACTTGATAGCTCCTACGAGCAGTACTTC.

CDR3 protein: CASSYDQRDFNEQFF. In DNA form, the CDR3 reads TGTGCCAGCAGTTACGACCAGCGGGACTTCAATGAGCAGTTCTTC. The gene calls are TRBV6-5 and TRBJ2-1, with TRBD2 matching over 7 bases. Losses at the gene ends were 2 bases for V and 6 bases for J; bases not matched to a gene: 7. CDR1 is MNHEY, CDR2 SVGAGI, per germline. The CDR3 consists of 15 residues.

This chain links TRBV2 with TRBJ1-1, with 7 bases identical to TRBD1. Germline CDR1 and CDR2: SNHLY and FYNNEI. J gave up 1 base and V 4 bases, and 3 bases lay outside the gene matches. This CDR3 is 14 amino acids long. DNA of the CDR3: TGTGCCAGCAGTGGGGGACAGAGGAACACTGAAGCTTTCTTT. This encodes CASSGGQRNTEAFF.

The chain recombines TRBV6-1 with TRBJ2-3; TRBD2 matches 11 bases. The CDR3 is 16 residues long. V shed 4 bases, J shed 1 base, and the junction held 4 bases outside the gene matches. Looked up from germline, CDR1 is MNHNS and CDR2 is SASEGT. CDR3 sequence (DNA): TGTGCCAGCAGTGGATTACTAGCGGGAGGCACAGATACGCAGTATTTT. Translating gives CASSGLLAGGTDTQYF.

This clone was recorded once. The chain joins TRBV7-2 to TRBJ2-2, with 9 bases lining up with TRBD2. Germline trimming cut 5 bases from V and 7 bases from J; bases unmatched to any gene: 11. Per germline, CDR1 SGHTA and CDR2 FQGNSA. This CDR3 is 16 amino acids long. In nucleotides, the CDR3 is TGTGCCAGCAGCCTGTTTAGCGGGAGTGCCGTCGGGGAGCTGTTTTTT. Its protein is CASSLFSGSAVGELFF. The complete variable domain, with remaining parts taken from reference TRBV7-2 and TRBJ2-2, reads GAGVSQSPSNKVTEKGKDVELRCDPISGHTALYWYRQSLGQGLEFLIYFQGNSAPDKSGLPSDRFSAERTGGSVSTLTIQRTQQEDSAVYLCASSLFSGSAVGELFFGEGSRLTVL.

The rearrangement uses TRBV6-1 and TRBJ1-4; 7 bases are a match to TRBD1. The length of the CDR3 is 15 residues. J lost 7 bases, V lost 6 bases, and 11 bases had no gene match. The germline CDR1 and CDR2 sequences are MNHNS and SASEGT. Here the CDR3 reads CASSPTTGTSEKLFF. CDR3 in DNA: TGTGCCAGCAGCCCAACGACAGGGACGAGTGAAAAACTGTTTTTT.

V and J are TRBV19 and TRBJ2-1; TRBD2 matches at 9 bases. V trimming: 6 bases; J trimming: 6 bases; junction bases outside the gene matches: 15. CDR3 size: 17 residues. Germline CDR1 is LNHDA and CDR2 is SQIVND (reference sequence). This CDR3 reads CASSPSLAGEGGNEQFF. The DNA of the CDR3 is TGTGCCAGTAGCCCTTCCTTAGCGGGAGAAGGGGGCAATGAGCAGTTCTTC.

V and J are TRBV19 and TRBJ2-7; the match to TRBD1 covers 7 bases. The CDR3 consists of 14 residues. Germline CDR1 is LNHDA and CDR2 is SQIVND (reference sequence). J gave up 3 bases and V 6 bases, and 8 bases lay outside the gene matches. This CDR3 reads CASSSQGRSYEQYF. In DNA form, the CDR3 reads TGTGCCAGTAGCTCACAGGGGAGAAGCTACGAGCAGTACTTC. The full variable domain, rest sourced from reference TRBV19 and TRBJ2-7, is DGGITQSPKYLFRKEGQNVTLSCEQNLNHDAMYWYRQDPGQGLRLIYYSQIVNDFQKGDIAEGYSVSREKKESFPLTVTSAQKNPTAFYLCASSSQGRSYEQYFGPGTRLTVT.

The chain combines TRBV2 with TRBJ1-1, with D possibly TRBD1 on 6 matching bases. Between the trimmed V and J ends, which lost 3 bases and 1 base, there was a span of 12 bases. The CDR3 spans 15 residues. Germline lookup yields CDR1 SNHLY and CDR2 FYNNEI. CDR3 in amino acids: CASSDGGAGNTEAFF. In DNA, the CDR3 is TGTGCCAGCAGTGATGGGGGGGCCGGGAACACTGAAGCTTTCTTT.

The V call is TRBV21-1, the J call TRBJ2-1; TRBD2 is taken as the D call from the table, unchecked against the DNA. TRBV21-1 is designated a pseudogene. The CDR3 is made up of 14 amino acids. The CDR3 nucleotides read TGTGCCAGCAGCTCAAGTCCACTTAGAAATGAGCAGTTCTTC. Translation gives CASSSSPLRNEQFF.

CDR3 in amino acids: CATRVLGVGSTSDTQYF. The CDR3 DNA follows: TGTGCCACCAGGGTTCTAGGGGTCGGGAGTACTTCAGATACGCAGTATTTT. V gene TRBV10-3 combines with J gene TRBJ2-3; maybe TRBD2 (6 bases). With 10 bases removed from V and 4 bases from J, the gap between germline ends came to 27 bases. CDR1 and CDR2 from the germline V gene are ENHRY and SYGVKD. This CDR3 has 17 amino acids.

With respect to this clone: Germline is not matched at one junction end, which may reflect a read error. This chain links TRBV7-9 with TRBJ2-1; no clear D gene. Germline V lookup: CDR1 SEHNR, CDR2 FQNEAQ (reference sequence). CDR3 length: 14 amino acids. The CDR3 protein is CSSSVRAPGYEQFF. In DNA, the CDR3 is TGTTCCAGCAGCGTAAGAGCGCCCGGCTATGAGCAGTTCTTC. Looking up the rest from reference TRBV7-9 and TRBJ2-1 gives the full variable domain: DTGVSQNPRHKITKRGQNVTFRCDPISEHNRLYWYRQTLGQGPEFLTYFQNEAQLEKSRLLSDRFSAERPKGSFSTLEIQRTEQGDSAMYLCSSSVRAPGYEQFFGPGTRLTVL.

The gene calls are TRBV23-1 and TRBJ2-1; tentative D call: TRBD1 (7 bases). TRBV23-1 is an ORF, with its function uncertain. V lost 2 bases to trimming and J lost 0 bases, with 17 bases between them. CDR3 length equals 18 residues. CDR3 in DNA: TGCGCCAGCAGTCAACGAGACAGGGCGGGGAGCTCCTACAATGAGCAGTTCTTC. Protein product: CASSQRDRAGSSYNEQFF.

This chain links TRBV5-1 with TRBJ2-5; 7 bases match TRBD1. The length of the CDR3 is 16 residues. The V gene end was trimmed by 0 bases and the J gene end by 5 bases; junction bases not matched to a gene: 10. The V gene's germline CDR1 is SGHRS and CDR2 YFSETQ. The CDR3 coding sequence is TGCGCCAGCAGCTTGGCGGGGACAGCCATTATGGAGACCCAGTACTTC. Translation: CASSLAGTAIMETQYF. The whole variable domain, filled in from reference TRBV5-1 and TRBJ2-5, reads KAGVTQTPRYLIKTRGQQVTLSCSPISGHRSVSWYQQTPGQGLQFLFEYFSETQRNKGNFPGRFSGRQFSNSRSEMNVSTLELGDSALYLCASSLAGTAIMETQYFGPGTRLLVL.

This clone was seen a handful of times. The chain uses TRBV28 and TRBJ2-2; 7 bases map to TRBD2. Germline CDR1 and CDR2: MDHEN and SYDVKM. The CDR3 extends over 15 amino acids. V dropped 3 bases and J dropped 2; count of bases not matched to a gene: 3. CDR3 sequence (DNA): TGTGCCAGCAGTTTGGGCGGGAGTAACACCGGGGAGCTGTTTTTT. Its protein product is CASSLGGSNTGELFF.